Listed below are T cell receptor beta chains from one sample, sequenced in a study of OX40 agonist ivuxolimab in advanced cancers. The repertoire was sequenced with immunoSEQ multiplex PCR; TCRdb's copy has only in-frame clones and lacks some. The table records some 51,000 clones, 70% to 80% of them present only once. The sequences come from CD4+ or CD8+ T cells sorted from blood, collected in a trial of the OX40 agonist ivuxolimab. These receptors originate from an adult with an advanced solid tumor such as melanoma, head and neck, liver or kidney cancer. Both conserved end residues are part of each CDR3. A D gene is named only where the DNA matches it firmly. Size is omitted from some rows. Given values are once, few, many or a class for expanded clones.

cdr3_aa: CAANEQGNYGYTF; cdr3_nt: TGTGCCGCGAACGAGCAGGGAAACTATGGCTACACCTTC; d_call: .; j_call: TRBJ1-2; v_call: TRBV10-3; clone_size: .
cdr3_aa: CASSIAGPTDTQYF; cdr3_nt: TGTGCCAGTAGTATCGCTGGACCGACAGATACGCAGTATTTT; d_call: .; j_call: TRBJ2-3; v_call: TRBV19; clone_size: .
cdr3_aa: CASSSRQGKLGTDTQYF; cdr3_nt: TGTGCCAGCAGCTCCAGACAGGGAAAATTGGGCACAGATACGCAGTATTTT; d_call: TRBD1; j_call: TRBJ2-3; v_call: TRBV7-3; clone_size: .
cdr3_aa: CASSASGTTTDTQYF; cdr3_nt: TGTGCCAGCAGCGCTAGCGGGACCACCACAGATACGCAGTATTTT; d_call: TRBD2; j_call: TRBJ2-3; v_call: TRBV11-2; clone_size: .
cdr3_aa: CASSLIPTGLAGYGYTF; cdr3_nt: TGCGCCAGCAGCTTGATACCGACGGGATTAGCTGGCTATGGCTACACCTTC; d_call: .; j_call: TRBJ1-2; v_call: TRBV5-1; clone_size: .
cdr3_aa: CASSEGPSELRSTQYF; cdr3_nt: TGTGCCAGCAGTGAGGGGCCCTCGGAGCTAAGGAGTACGCAGTATTTT; d_call: .; j_call: TRBJ2-3; v_call: TRBV6-4; clone_size: .
cdr3_aa: CASSQELAGGRAQYF; cdr3_nt: TGCGCCAGCAGCCAAGAACTAGCGGGAGGTCGCGCGCAGTATTTT; d_call: TRBD2; j_call: TRBJ2-3; v_call: TRBV4-1; clone_size: many
cdr3_aa: CASSGNEAGNTIYF; cdr3_nt: TGCGCCAGCAGCGGTAACGAGGCCGGAAACACCATATATTTT; d_call: .; j_call: TRBJ1-3; v_call: TRBV5-1; clone_size: .
cdr3_aa: CASGQLGLAYEQFF; cdr3_nt: TGCGCCAGCGGCCAACTTGGACTAGCCTATGAGCAGTTCTTC; d_call: TRBD2; j_call: TRBJ2-1; v_call: TRBV5-1; clone_size: .
cdr3_aa: CASSSRDRDTDTQYF; cdr3_nt: TGTGCCAGCAGCTCCCGGGACAGGGATACAGATACGCAGTATTTT; d_call: TRBD1; j_call: TRBJ2-3; v_call: TRBV11-2; clone_size: .
cdr3_aa: CAIRGGLAGVREQYF; cdr3_nt: TGTGCCATCAGGGGGGGGTTAGCGGGAGTACGCGAGCAGTACTTC; d_call: TRBD2; j_call: TRBJ2-7; v_call: TRBV10-3; clone_size: .
cdr3_aa: CASSYGGSTEAFF; cdr3_nt: TGTGCCAGCAGTTACGGGGGTAGCACTGAAGCTTTCTTT; d_call: .; j_call: TRBJ1-1; v_call: TRBV6-6; clone_size: few
cdr3_aa: CASRDTGRNSPLHF; cdr3_nt: TGTGCCAGCAGAGACACAGGGAGGAATTCACCCCTCCACTTT; d_call: .; j_call: TRBJ1-6; v_call: TRBV6-4; clone_size: .
cdr3_aa: CASSSGLAAGDTGELFF; cdr3_nt: TGTGCCAGTAGCTCGGGACTAGCGGCCGGGGACACCGGGGAGCTGTTTTTT; d_call: TRBD2; j_call: TRBJ2-2; v_call: TRBV19; clone_size: .
cdr3_aa: CASSPGTGGSYEQYF; cdr3_nt: TGTGCCAGCTCACCAGGGACAGGGGGCTCCTACGAGCAGTACTTC; d_call: TRBD1; j_call: TRBJ2-7; v_call: TRBV18; clone_size: .
cdr3_aa: CASSHRTGMNTEAFF; cdr3_nt: TGTGCCAGCAGCCACCGGACAGGGATGAACACTGAAGCTTTCTTT; d_call: TRBD1; j_call: TRBJ1-1; v_call: TRBV14; clone_size: once
cdr3_aa: CASSGGYGTQYF; cdr3_nt: TGCGCCAGCAGTGGCGGCTACGGGACCCAGTACTTC; d_call: .; j_call: TRBJ2-5; v_call: TRBV10-1; clone_size: .